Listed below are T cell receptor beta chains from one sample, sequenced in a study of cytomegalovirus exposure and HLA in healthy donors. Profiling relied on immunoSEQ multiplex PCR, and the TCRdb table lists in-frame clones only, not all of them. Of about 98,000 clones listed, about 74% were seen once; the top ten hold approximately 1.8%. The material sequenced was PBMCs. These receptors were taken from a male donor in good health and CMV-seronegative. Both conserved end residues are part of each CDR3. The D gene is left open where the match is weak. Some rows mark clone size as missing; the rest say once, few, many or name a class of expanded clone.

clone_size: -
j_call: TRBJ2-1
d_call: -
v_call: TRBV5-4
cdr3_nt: TGTGCCAGCAGCTGGACTTCTGACAATGAGCAGTTCTTC
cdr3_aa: CASSWTSDNEQFF

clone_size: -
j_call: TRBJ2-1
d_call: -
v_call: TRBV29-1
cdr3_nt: TGCAGCGTAGGTGGGGGCAGGGAGAATGAGCAGTTCTTC
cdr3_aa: CSVGGGRENEQFF

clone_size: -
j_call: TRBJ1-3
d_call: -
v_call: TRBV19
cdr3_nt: TGTGCCAGTAGTCCACTCACTCCGCACTCTGGAAACACCATATATTTT
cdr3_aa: CASSPLTPHSGNTIYF

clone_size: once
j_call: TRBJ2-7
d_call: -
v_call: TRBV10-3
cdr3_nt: TGTGCCATGAGACAGGGAGGAGGCAACGAGCAGTACTTC
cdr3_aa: CAMRQGGGNEQYF

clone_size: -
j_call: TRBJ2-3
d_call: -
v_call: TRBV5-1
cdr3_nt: TGCGCCAGCAGCTTGGTTGCGCCTAGCACAGATACGCAGTATTTT
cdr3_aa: CASSLVAPSTDTQYF

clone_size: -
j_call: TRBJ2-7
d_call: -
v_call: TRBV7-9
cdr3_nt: TGTGCCAGCAGCCCAGGACTCTACGAGCAGTACTTC
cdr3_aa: CASSPGLYEQYF

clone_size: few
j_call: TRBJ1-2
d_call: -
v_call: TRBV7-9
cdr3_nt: TGTGCCAGCAGCTTCCAGGGATTATCCTATGGCTACACCTTC
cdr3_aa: CASSFQGLSYGYTF

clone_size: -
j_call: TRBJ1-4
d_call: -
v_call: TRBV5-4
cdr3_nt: TGTGCCAGCAGCTTGGCGGTCGGGGGAGGTGAAAAACTGTTTTTT
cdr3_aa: CASSLAVGGGEKLFF

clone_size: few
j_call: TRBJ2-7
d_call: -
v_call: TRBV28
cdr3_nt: TGTGCCAGCAGTTTTGTGGCGGGTACCGACGAGCAGTACTTC
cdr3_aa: CASSFVAGTDEQYF

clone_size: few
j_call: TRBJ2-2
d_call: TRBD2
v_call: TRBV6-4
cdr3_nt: TGTGCCAGCAGTGAAACTAGCGGGAGGGCCACCGGGGAGCTGTTTTTT
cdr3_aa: CASSETSGRATGELFF

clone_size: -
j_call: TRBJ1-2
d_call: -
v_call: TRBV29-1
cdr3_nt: TGCAGCGTTGAGTCGGGTAACTATGGCTACACCTTC
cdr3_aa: CSVESGNYGYTF

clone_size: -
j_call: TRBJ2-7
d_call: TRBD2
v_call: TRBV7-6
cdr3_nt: TGTGCCAGCAGCTTAGATCCGGGGGGGAGGGCCTACGAGCAGTACTTC
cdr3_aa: CASSLDPGGRAYEQYF

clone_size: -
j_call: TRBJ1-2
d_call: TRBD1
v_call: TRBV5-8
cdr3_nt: TGTGCCAGCAGCGTAAAATGGACAGGGGCGGCCTATGGCTACACCTTC
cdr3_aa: CASSVKWTGAAYGYTF

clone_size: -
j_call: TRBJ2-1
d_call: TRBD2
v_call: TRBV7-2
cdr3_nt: TGTGCCAGCAGCTACGGGACTAGCGGGTACAATGAGCAGTTCTTC
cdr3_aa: CASSYGTSGYNEQFF

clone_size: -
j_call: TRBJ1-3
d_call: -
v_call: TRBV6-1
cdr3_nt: TGTGCCAGCAGTGCGGCAGTAACAGCTGTCTCTGGAAACACCATATATTTT
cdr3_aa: CASSAAVTAVSGNTIYF

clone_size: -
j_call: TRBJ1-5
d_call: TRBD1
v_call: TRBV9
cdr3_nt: TGTGCCAGCAGCGTAGGACAGGGGGCCCCCAATCAGCCCCAGCATTTT
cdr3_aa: CASSVGQGAPNQPQHF

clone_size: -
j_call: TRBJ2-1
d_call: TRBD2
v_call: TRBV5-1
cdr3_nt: TGCGCCAGCAGCCAAAGACTAGCGGGAGGCTCGAGCTCCTACAATGAGCAGTTCTTC
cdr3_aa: CASSQRLAGGSSSYNEQFF

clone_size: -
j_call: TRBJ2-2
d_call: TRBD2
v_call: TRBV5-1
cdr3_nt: TGCGCCAGCAGCCCCGGACTAGCGGGAGGCAGAACCGGGGAGCTGTTTTTT
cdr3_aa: CASSPGLAGGRTGELFF

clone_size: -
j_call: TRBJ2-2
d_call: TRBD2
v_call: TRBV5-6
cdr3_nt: TGTGCCAGCAGCTTGGCGCTAGCGGGAGGGCTGGCCACCGGGGAGCTGTTTTTT
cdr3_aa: CASSLALAGGLATGELFF

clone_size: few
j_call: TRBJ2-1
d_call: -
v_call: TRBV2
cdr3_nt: TGTGCCAGCAGTGAAGCGGGAGCTTACAATGAGCAGTTCTTC
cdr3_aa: CASSEAGAYNEQFF

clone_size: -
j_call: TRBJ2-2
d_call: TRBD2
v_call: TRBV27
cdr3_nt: TGTGCCAGCAGTTTGGGACTAAACACCGGGGAGCTGTTTTTT
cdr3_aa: CASSLGLNTGELFF

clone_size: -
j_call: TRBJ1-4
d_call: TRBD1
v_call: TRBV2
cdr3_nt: TGTGCCAGCAGTTTACGACAGGGATTTAATGAAAAACTGTTTTTT
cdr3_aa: CASSLRQGFNEKLFF

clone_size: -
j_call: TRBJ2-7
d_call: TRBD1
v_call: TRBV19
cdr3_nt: TGTGCCAGTAGTAACAACAGGGGTTCCGAGCAGTACTTC
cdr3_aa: CASSNNRGSEQYF

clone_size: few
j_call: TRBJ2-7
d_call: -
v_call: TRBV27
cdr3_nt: TGTGCCAGCGGCAAGACTCGAATCCCCACCTACGAGCAGTACTTC
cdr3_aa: CASGKTRIPTYEQYF

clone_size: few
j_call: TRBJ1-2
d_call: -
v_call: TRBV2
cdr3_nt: TGTGCCAGCAGTCATAGCCGATCCTATGGCTACACCTTC
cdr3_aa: CASSHSRSYGYTF

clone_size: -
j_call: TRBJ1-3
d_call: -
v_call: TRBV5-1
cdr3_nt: TGCGCCAGCAGCATTTCGACACTGAGAGAGGGAAACACCATATATTTT
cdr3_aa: CASSISTLREGNTIYF

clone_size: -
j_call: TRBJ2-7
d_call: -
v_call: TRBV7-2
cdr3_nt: TGTGCCAGCAGCTTAGAGTGGGCGACCTCCTACGAGCAGTACTTC
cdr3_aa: CASSLEWATSYEQYF

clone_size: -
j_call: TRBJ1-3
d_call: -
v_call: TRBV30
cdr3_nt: TGTGCCGGGGCCGACGGGACTCTCTCTGGAAACACCATATATTTT
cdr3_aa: CAGADGTLSGNTIYF

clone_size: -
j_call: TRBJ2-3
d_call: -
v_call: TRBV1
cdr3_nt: TGCACCAGCACCGGTGCGGGAGGACTCACTACCACAGATACGCAGTATTTT
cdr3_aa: CTSTGAGGLTTTDTQYF

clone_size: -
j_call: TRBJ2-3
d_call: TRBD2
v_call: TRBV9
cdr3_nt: TGTGCCAGCAGCGCCGCCGCTAGCGGCCTGACAGATACGCAGTATTTT
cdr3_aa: CASSAAASGLTDTQYF

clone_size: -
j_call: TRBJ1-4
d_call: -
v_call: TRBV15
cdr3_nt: TGTGCCACCAGCAGAGATGGAAGGGCGGGTGGTCTGTTTTTT
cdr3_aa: CATSRDGRAGGLFF

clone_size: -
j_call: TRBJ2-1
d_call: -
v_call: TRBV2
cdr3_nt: TGTGCCAGCAGTGAAAGGGGGCGGGGGGCAGCAAATGAGCAGTTCTTC
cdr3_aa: CASSERGRGAANEQFF

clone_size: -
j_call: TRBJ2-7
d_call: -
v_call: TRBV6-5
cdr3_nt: TGTGCCAGCAGTTCCTGGACAGAGCACTACGAGCAGTACTTC
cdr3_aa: CASSSWTEHYEQYF

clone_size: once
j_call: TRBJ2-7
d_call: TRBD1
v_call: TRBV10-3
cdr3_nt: TGTGCCATCAGTGATCCGAAGGGGGACAGGGGGTCCTACGAGCAGTACTTC
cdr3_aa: CAISDPKGDRGSYEQYF

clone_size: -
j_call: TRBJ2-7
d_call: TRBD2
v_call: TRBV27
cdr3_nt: TGTGCCAGCAGTTTAAGCGGGAGGATCTCCTACGAGCAGTACTTC
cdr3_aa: CASSLSGRISYEQYF

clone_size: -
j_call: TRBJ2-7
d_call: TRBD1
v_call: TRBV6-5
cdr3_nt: TGTGCCAGCAGTTACGGGACAGGGGATATCTACGAGCAGTACTTC
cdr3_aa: CASSYGTGDIYEQYF

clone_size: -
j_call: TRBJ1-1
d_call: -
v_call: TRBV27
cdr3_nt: TGTGCCAGCAGTACCAGGGTTGAAGCTTTCTTT
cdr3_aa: CASSTRVEAFF

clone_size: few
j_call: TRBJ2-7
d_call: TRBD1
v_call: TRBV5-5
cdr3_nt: TGTGCCAGCAGCTTGGGGGACAGGGGTAGCGACGAGCAGTACTTC
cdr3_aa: CASSLGDRGSDEQYF

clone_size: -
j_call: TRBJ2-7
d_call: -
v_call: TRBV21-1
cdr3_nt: TGTGCCAGCAGCAAGCGGACAGGGGGCTTGTGCGAGCAGTACTTC
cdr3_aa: CASSKRTGGLCEQYF

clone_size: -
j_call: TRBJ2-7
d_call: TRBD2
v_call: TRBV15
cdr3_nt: TGTGCCACCAGCAGGGCGACCCGGGGGGTTGGGGACCGTTACGAGCAGTACTTC
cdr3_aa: CATSRATRGVGDRYEQYF

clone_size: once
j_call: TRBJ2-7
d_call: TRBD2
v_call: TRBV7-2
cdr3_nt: TGTGCCAGCAGCTTAGGACTAGCGGGAGATGAGCAGTACTTC
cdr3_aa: CASSLGLAGDEQYF

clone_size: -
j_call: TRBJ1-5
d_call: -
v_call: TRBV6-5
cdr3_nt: TGTGCCAGCAGTTATAGGGGAAATCAGCCCCAGCATTTT
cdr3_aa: CASSYRGNQPQHF

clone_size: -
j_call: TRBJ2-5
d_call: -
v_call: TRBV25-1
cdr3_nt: TGTGCCAGCAGGGAGACAGCTAGAGAGACCCAGTACTTC
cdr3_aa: CASRETARETQYF

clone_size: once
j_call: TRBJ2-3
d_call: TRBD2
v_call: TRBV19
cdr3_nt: TGTGCCAGTACCCGGAGACTAGCTGCCACAGATACGCAGTATTTT
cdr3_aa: CASTRRLAATDTQYF

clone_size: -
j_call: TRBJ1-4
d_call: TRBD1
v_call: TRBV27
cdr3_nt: TGTGCCAGCAGACCGGGACAGAGGAATGAAAAACTGTTTTTT
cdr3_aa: CASRPGQRNEKLFF

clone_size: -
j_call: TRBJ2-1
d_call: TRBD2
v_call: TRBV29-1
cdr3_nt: TGCAGCGTTGAAGGACTAGCGGCGGATGAGCAGTTCTTC
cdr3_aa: CSVEGLAADEQFF

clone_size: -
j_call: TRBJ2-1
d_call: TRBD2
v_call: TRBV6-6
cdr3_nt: TGTGCCAGCAGTTCCCCAGCGGGAGGGTTAAATGAGCAGTTCTTC
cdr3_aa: CASSSPAGGLNEQFF

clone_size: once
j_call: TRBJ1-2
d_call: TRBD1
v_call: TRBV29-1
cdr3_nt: TGCAGCGTAGGGACAGGGGGCAGCTATGGCTACACCTTC
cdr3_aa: CSVGTGGSYGYTF